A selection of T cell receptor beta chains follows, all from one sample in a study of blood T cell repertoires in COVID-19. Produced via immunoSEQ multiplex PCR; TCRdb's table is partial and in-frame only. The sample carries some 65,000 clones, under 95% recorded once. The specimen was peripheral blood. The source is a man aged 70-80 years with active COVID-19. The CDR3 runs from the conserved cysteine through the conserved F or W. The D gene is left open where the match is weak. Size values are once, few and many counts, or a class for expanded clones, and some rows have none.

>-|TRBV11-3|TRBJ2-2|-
TGTGCCAGCAGCTCACAGACCTATATCACCGGGGAGCTGTTTTTT
CASSSQTYITGELFF
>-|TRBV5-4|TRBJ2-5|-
TGTGCCAGCAGCTTAAGGGGGGAGACCCAGTACTTC
CASSLRGETQYF
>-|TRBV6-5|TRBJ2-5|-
TGTGCCAGCACTCGGAGGGTTTGGGAGACCCAGTACTTC
CASTRRVWETQYF
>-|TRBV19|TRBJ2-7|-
TGTGCCAGTAGTATCGGTCGTCTATTCTACGAGCAGTACTTC
CASSIGRLFYEQYF
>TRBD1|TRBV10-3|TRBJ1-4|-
TGTGCCACTACCCTAGGACAGGGGCAGAGCAAACTGTTTTTT
CATTLGQGQSKLFF
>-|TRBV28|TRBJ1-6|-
TGTGCCAGCAGTTTAGAGGCGCAGGGTTCACCCCTCCACTTT
CASSLEAQGSPLHF
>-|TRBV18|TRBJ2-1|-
TGTGCCAGCTCACCAGATCCGGGGGGCGCGAATGAGCAGTTCTTC
CASSPDPGGANEQFF
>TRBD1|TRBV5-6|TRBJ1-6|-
TGTGCCAGCGGGTGGGACAGGGATTCACCCCTCCACTTT
CASGWDRDSPLHF
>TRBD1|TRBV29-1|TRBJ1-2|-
TGCAGCGACGGGGGACAGGGGTACTATGGCTACACCTTC
CSDGGQGYYGYTF
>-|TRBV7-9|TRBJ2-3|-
TGTGCCAGCAGCTACCGACAGGCCCTGAGGGCTAGCACAGATACGCAGTATTTT
CASSYRQALRASTDTQYF
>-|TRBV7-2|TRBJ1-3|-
TGTGCCAGCAGCTTAGAGGGCAGACTATCTGGAAACACCATATATTTT
CASSLEGRLSGNTIYF
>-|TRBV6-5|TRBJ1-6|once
TGTGCCAGCAGAGCGGAGCGCTATAATTCACCCCTCCACTTT
CASRAERYNSPLHF
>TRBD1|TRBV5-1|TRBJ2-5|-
TGCGCCAGCGGGCAGGGGGTGACAGATGGCCGAGAGACCCAGTACTTC
CASGQGVTDGRETQYF
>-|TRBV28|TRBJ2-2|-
TGTGCCAGCAGTTTATCCGGGACACCGAACACCGGGGAGCTGTTTTTT
CASSLSGTPNTGELFF
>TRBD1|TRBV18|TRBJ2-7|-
TGTGCCAGCTCACTGGGGACAGGGTTAACCTACGAGCAGTACTTC
CASSLGTGLTYEQYF
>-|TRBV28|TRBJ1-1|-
TGTGCCAGCAGTTCAACTGACAGCTTAGGCGAAGCTTTCTTT
CASSSTDSLGEAFF
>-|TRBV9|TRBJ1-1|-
TGTGCCAGCAGCGCCACAGGTAGCACTGAAGCTTTCTTT
CASSATGSTEAFF
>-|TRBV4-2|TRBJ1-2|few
TGTGCCAGCAGCCAAGCCGGGGTTCACTATGGCTACACCTTC
CASSQAGVHYGYTF
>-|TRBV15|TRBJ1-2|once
TGTGCCACCAGCAGATCGACCGCGGGGAACTATGGCTACACCTTC
CATSRSTAGNYGYTF
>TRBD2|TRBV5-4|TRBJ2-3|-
TGTGCCAGCAGCTCTGGACTAGCGGGGGGGCCTGTGGGCACAGATACGCAGTATTTT
CASSSGLAGGPVGTDTQYF
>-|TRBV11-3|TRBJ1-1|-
TGTGCCAGCAGCTATCGATTCGGACTGAAGAACACTGAAGCTTTCTTT
CASSYRFGLKNTEAFF
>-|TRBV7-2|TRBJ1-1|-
TGTGCCAGCAGCTTCTCGTCCCTGAACACTGAAGCTTTCTTT
CASSFSSLNTEAFF
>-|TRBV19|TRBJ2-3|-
TGTGCCAGTAGTAAGGGACTGGGCGGGGCAGATACGCAGTATTTT
CASSKGLGGADTQYF
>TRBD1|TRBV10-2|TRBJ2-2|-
TGCGCCAGCGCGGACAGGGGGTCGACCGGGGAGCTGTTTTTT
CASADRGSTGELFF
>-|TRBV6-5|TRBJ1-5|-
TGTGCCAGCAGCTCCCGACAGTATAGCAATCAGCCCCAGCATTTT
CASSSRQYSNQPQHF
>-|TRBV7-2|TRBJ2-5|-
TGTGCCAGCAGCCCCGTGTCTGACTACCAAGAGACCCAGTACTTC
CASSPVSDYQETQYF
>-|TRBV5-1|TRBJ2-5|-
TGCGCCAGCAGCTTGGCTCAGGGAGAGACCCAGTACTTC
CASSLAQGETQYF
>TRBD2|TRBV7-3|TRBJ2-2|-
TGTGCCAGCAGCCGAAGCGGGGGGAACACCGGGGAGCTGTTTTTT
CASSRSGGNTGELFF
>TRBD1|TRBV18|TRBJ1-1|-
TGTGCCAGCTCACCACCGGGGACAGGGTCTCACACTGAAGCTTTCTTT
CASSPPGTGSHTEAFF
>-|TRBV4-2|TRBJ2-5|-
TGTGCCAGCAGCCAAGACGGGTCTTTCGTGGTCCCGAGGAGAGAAGAGACCCAGTACTTC
CASSQDGSFVVPRREETQYF
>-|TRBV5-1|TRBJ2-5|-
TGCGCCAGCAGCTCCCAGGGTAAGGAGGAGACCCAGTACTTC
CASSSQGKEETQYF
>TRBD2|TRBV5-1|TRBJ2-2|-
TGCGCCAGCAGTAGCGGGGGAACCGGGGAGCTGTTTTTT
CASSSGGTGELFF
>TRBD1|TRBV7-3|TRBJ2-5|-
TGTGCCAGCAGCTTAACCGGGACAGATCAAGAGACCCAGTACTTC
CASSLTGTDQETQYF
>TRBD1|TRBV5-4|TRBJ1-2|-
TGTGCCAGCAGCTCCCCGGGACAGGGGTTCTACTATGGCTACACCTTC
CASSSPGQGFYYGYTF
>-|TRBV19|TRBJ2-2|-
TGTGCCAGTAGTATATTGGAGGCGAATACCGGGGAGCTGTTTTTT
CASSILEANTGELFF
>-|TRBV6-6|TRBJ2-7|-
TGTGCCAGCCTTAAAGGCGGTCCCTACGAGCAGTACTTC
CASLKGGPYEQYF
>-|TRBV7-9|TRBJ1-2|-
TGTGCCAGCAGCTCCGAAACGCTGAGAGGGAATGGCTACACCTTC
CASSSETLRGNGYTF
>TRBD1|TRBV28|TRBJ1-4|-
TGTGCCAGCAGCCCTCAGGGGGCGAAACACGAAAAACTGTTTTTT
CASSPQGAKHEKLFF
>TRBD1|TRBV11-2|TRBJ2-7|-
TGTGCCAGCACCGGACAGGGGACTTCCTACGAGCAGTACTTC
CASTGQGTSYEQYF
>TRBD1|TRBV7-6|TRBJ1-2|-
TGTGCCAGCAGCTTAGGGACAGGGGGCTTGGACTATGGCTACACCTTC
CASSLGTGGLDYGYTF
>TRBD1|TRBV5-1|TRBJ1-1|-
TGCGCCAGCAGCCCCGGTGACAGGGTGGCTGAAGCTTTCTTT
CASSPGDRVAEAFF
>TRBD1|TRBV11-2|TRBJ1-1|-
TGTGCCAGCAGCCCCCGGACAGGGAGGGGGAGCACTGAAGCTTTCTTT
CASSPRTGRGSTEAFF
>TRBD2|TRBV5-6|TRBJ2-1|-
TGTGCCAGCAGCTTGCTAGCGGGGTCGGGCAATGAGCAGTTCTTC
CASSLLAGSGNEQFF
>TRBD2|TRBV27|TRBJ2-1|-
TGTGCCAGCAGTCACACAGCGGGGGGCCTGTACAATGAGCAGTTCTTC
CASSHTAGGLYNEQFF
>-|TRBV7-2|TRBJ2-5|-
TGTGCCAGCAGCTTAGCGCACGCTAGTTGGGAGACCCAGTACTTC
CASSLAHASWETQYF
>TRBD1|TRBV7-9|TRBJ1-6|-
TGTGCCAGCAGGGCCGGGACAGGGGCCTCTTGGAATTCACCCCTCCACTTT
CASRAGTGASWNSPLHF
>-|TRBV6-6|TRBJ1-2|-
TGTGCCAGCAGTCATAATGGCTACACCTTC
CASSHNGYTF
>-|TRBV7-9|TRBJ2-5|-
TGTGCCAGCAGCCCGTCGGGGGAATACCAAGAGACCCAGTACTTC
CASSPSGEYQETQYF
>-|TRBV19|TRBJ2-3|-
TGTGCCAGTAGTACCCACCGGGACTTTAAAAAGGCAGATACGCAGTATTTT
CASSTHRDFKKADTQYF
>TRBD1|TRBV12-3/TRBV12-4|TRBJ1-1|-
TGTGCCAGCAGTTCGGACAGGGTGAGAGCTTTCTTT
CASSSDRVRAFF
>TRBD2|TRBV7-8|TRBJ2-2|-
TGTGCCAGCACTCTAGCGGGGGGATCCGGGGAGCTGTTTTTT
CASTLAGGSGELFF
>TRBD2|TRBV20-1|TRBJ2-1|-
TGCAGTGCTAGGGGGAGGGACGAGCAGTTCTTC
CSARGRDEQFF
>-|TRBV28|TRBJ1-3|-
TGTGCCAGCTTCCTTAGCGGGGGCGCAGGAAACACCATATATTTT
CASFLSGGAGNTIYF
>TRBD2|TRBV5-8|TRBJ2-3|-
TGTGCCAGCAGCCCCAGGACTAGCGGGATCACAGATACGCAGTATTTT
CASSPRTSGITDTQYF